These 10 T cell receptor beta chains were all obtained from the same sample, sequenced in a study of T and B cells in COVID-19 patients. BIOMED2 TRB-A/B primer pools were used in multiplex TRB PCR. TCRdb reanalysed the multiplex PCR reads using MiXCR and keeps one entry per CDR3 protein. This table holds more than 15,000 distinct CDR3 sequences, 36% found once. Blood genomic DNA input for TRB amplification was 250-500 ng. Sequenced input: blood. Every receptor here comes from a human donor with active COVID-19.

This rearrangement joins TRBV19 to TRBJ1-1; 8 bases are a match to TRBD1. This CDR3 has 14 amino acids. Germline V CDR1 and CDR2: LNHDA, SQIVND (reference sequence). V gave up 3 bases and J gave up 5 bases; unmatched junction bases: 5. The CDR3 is CASSMKQGVTEAFF. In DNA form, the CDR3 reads TGTGCCAGTAGTATGAAACAGGGGGTAACTGAAGCTTTCTTT.

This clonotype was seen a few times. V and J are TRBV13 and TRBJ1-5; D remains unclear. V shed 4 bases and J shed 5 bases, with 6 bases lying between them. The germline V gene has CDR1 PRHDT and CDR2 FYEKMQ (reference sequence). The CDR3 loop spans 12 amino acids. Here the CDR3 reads CASSSLDQPQHF. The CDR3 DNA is TGTGCCAGCAGCTCGTTGGATCAGCCCCAGCATTTT.

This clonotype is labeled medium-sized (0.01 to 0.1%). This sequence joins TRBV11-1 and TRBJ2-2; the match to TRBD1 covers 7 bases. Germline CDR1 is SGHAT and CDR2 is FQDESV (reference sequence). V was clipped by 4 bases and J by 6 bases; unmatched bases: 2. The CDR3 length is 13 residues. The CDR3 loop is CASSYRGPGELFF. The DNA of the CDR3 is TGTGCCAGCAGCTACAGGGGTCCCGGGGAGCTGTTTTTT.

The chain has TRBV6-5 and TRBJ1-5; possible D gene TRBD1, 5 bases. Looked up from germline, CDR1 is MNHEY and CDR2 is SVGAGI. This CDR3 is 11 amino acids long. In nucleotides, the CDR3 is TGTGTCGGGGGGGAAGGCGGCCCTCTGCATTTT. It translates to CVGGEGGPLHF.

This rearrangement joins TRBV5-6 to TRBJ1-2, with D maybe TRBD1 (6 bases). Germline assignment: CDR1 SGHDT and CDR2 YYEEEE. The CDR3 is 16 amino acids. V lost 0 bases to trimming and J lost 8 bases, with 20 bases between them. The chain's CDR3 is CASSLGDTGNRVGYTF. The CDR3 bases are TGTGCCAGCAGCTTGGGGGATACAGGGAACCGAGTAGGCTACACCTTC.

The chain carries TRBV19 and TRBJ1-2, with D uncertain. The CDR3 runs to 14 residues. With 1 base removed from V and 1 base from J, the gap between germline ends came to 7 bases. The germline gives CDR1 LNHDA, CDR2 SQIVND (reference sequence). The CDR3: CASSIGGDNYGYTF. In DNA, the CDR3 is TGTGCCAGTAGTATAGGAGGAGATAACTATGGCTACACCTTC. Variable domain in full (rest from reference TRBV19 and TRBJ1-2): DGGITQSPKYLFRKEGQNVTLSCEQNLNHDAMYWYRQDPGQGLRLIYYSQIVNDFQKGDIAEGYSVSREKKESFPLTVTSAQKNPTAFYLCASSIGGDNYGYTFGSGTRLTVV.

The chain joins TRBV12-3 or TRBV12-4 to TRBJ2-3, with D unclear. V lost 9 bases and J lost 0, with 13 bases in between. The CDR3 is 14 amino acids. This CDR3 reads CASRDLASTDTQYF. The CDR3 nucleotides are TGTGCCAGTCGTGATCTTGCTAGCACAGATACGCAGTATTTT.

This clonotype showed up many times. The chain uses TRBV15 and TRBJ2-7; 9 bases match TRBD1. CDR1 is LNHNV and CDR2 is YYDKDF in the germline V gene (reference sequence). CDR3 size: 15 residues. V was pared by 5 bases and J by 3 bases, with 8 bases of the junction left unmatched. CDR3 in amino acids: CATSGRQGDFYEQYF. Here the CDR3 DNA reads TGTGCCACCAGCGGTAGACAGGGGGACTTCTACGAGCAGTACTTC.

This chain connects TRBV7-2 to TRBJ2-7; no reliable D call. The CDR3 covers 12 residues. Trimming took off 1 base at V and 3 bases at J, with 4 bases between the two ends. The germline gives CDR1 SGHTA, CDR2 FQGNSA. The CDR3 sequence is CASSLVGYEQYF. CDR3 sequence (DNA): TGTGCCAGCAGCTTAGTGGGCTACGAGCAGTACTTC.

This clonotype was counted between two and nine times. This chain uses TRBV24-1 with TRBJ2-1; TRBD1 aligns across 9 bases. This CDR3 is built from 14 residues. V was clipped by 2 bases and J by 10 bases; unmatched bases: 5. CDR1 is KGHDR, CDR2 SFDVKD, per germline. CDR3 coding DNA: TGTGCCACCAGTGATTCGGGACAGGGCTACGAGCAGTTCTTC. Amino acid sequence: CATSDSGQGYEQFF.